The rows below give T cell receptor beta chains drawn from one sample of a study of T cell responses to AZD1222 COVID-19 vaccine. The assay was immunoSEQ multiplex PCR, and TCRdb's table has in-frame clones only and misses some. The sample lists more than 95,000 clones, approximately 90% occurring once. The material sequenced was peripheral blood, taken 28 days after the second AZD1222 dose. The origin of the receptors is an adult who received the AZD1222 COVID-19 vaccine. Both conserved end residues are part of each CDR3. The order of the fields is V gene, D gene, J gene, clone size, CDR3 DNA, CDR3 protein. D genes are given only for firm matches. Clone size is given for some rows only: seen once, a few or many times, or a class if the clone is expanded.

TRBV15	TRBD1	TRBJ2-7	-	TGTGCCACCAGCAGACAGGGGGCGGCTTACGAGCAGTACTTC	CATSRQGAAYEQYF
TRBV12-3/TRBV12-4	-	TRBJ2-5	-	TGTGCCAGCAGTTTCGGGGAGACCCAGTACTTC	CASSFGETQYF
TRBV27	-	TRBJ1-4	-	TGTGCCAGCAGTTTGTACTTCTCTAGTGAAAAACTGTTTTTT	CASSLYFSSEKLFF
TRBV5-1	-	TRBJ1-1	-	TGCGCCAGCAGCTTGGGAGGGATCGCTGAAGCTTTCTTT	CASSLGGIAEAFF
TRBV6-7	-	TRBJ1-6	-	TGTGCCAGCAGTTATCCCCAGGGTAAGTTAGGATCACCCCTCCACTTT	CASSYPQGKLGSPLHF
TRBV6-5	-	TRBJ1-1	-	TGTGCCAGCAGTTACCCACGACCCGGTCGCACTGAAGCTTTCTTT	CASSYPRPGRTEAFF
TRBV2	-	TRBJ2-2	-	TGTGCCAGCAGTGTATCAGAGGCCGGGGAGCTGTTTTTT	CASSVSEAGELFF
TRBV20-1	-	TRBJ1-4	-	TGCAGTGTTCAGACAGAAAAACTGTTTTTT	CSVQTEKLFF
TRBV5-1	-	TRBJ1-3	-	TGCGCCAGCAGCTTGGACGGGTCCGGAAACACCATATATTTT	CASSLDGSGNTIYF
TRBV7-2	-	TRBJ1-2	-	TGTGCCAGCAGCTCCAACAGCGGGGGCTACACCTTC	CASSSNSGGYTF
TRBV6-5	-	TRBJ2-7	once	TGTGCCAGCAGGTCCCCGTCAGCCTCCTCCTACGAGCAGTACTTC	CASRSPSASSYEQYF
TRBV5-1	-	TRBJ1-5	-	TGCGCCAGCAGCTTGGGGGGAAATAGCAATCAGCCCCAGCATTTT	CASSLGGNSNQPQHF
TRBV20-1	TRBD2	TRBJ2-7	-	TGCAGTGCTAGTGGCACTAGCGGCTACGAGCAGTACTTC	CSASGTSGYEQYF
TRBV2	-	TRBJ1-5	-	TGTGCCAGCAGCGACACCCAAGGACAGCCCCAGCATTTT	CASSDTQGQPQHF
TRBV21-1	-	TRBJ2-5	-	TGTGCCAGCAGCGAAGTAAAGCTAGCGTCGAACCAAGAGACCCAGTACTTC	CASSEVKLASNQETQYF
TRBV7-9	TRBD2	TRBJ2-7	-	TGTGCCAGCAGCCCAGAAAGCGGGAGTAAACACGAGCAGTACTTC	CASSPESGSKHEQYF
TRBV27	-	TRBJ2-2	-	TGTGCCAGCAGTCACCCGATGAACACCGGGGAGCTGTTTTTT	CASSHPMNTGELFF
TRBV27	-	TRBJ1-1	-	TGTGCCAGCAGGAGGACACCCCCCGGGGGCACTGAAGCTTTCTTT	CASRRTPPGGTEAFF
TRBV7-8	TRBD2	TRBJ2-7	-	TGTGCCAGCAGCAAGCTGGGACTATATACCTACGAGCAGTACTTC	CASSKLGLYTYEQYF
TRBV11-3	-	TRBJ2-3	-	TGTGCCAGCAGCTTAGGGGGAAGGGGTCCAGATACGCAGTATTTT	CASSLGGRGPDTQYF
TRBV18	-	TRBJ1-2	-	TGTGCCAGCTCACTAGAGGAAAGGGGCTATGGCTACACCTTC	CASSLEERGYGYTF
TRBV24-1	-	TRBJ1-1	-	TGTGCCACCAGTGATCAAATGAACACTGAAGCTTTCTTT	CATSDQMNTEAFF
TRBV28	TRBD2	TRBJ2-1	-	TGTGCCAGCACCAACGCGCTAGCGGGAGGGGGTAGGCAGTTCTTC	CASTNALAGGGRQFF
TRBV2	-	TRBJ1-2	-	TGTGCCAGCAGTGAAGGGGGGGAGTCAGGCTACACCTTC	CASSEGGESGYTF
TRBV27	TRBD1	TRBJ1-5	-	TGTGCCAGCAGTTTTTCAGGGGGCAGCTATCAGCCCCAGCATTTT	CASSFSGGSYQPQHF
TRBV7-9	-	TRBJ1-1	-	TGTGCCAGCAGCTCAAGGGGGAACACTGAAGCTTTCTTT	CASSSRGNTEAFF
TRBV18	-	TRBJ2-5	-	TGTGCCAGCTCACCAAGAACAGATCAAGAGACCCAGTACTTC	CASSPRTDQETQYF
TRBV6-4	TRBD2	TRBJ2-1	-	TGTGCCAGCAGTGGACTAGCGGGAGCCCCCAATGAGCAGTTCTTC	CASSGLAGAPNEQFF
TRBV18	TRBD2	TRBJ2-3	-	TGTGCCAGCTCACTAGGACTAGCGGGAGGAAGCACAGATACGCAGTATTTT	CASSLGLAGGSTDTQYF